This T cell receptor beta chain originates from a study of cytomegalovirus exposure and HLA in healthy donors (TCRdb year 2017). At the level of the whole study: A later analysis indicated that the roughly 130 validation repertoires were generated on the platform also employed for the approximately 700 repertoires of the first cohort. The study aimed to test whether signatures of past pathogen exposure could be identified by cataloging public T cell receptors. Along with the approximately 700-subject first cohort, a separate validation cohort of some 130 different subjects was used. High-throughput TCR immunosequencing, statistical association of individual TCRs with disease status, and machine learning were combined to predict cytomegalovirus infection status. What the study reported, not specific to this receptor: A few of the identified cytomegalovirus-associated TCR beta chains were confirmed in vitro to be specific for cytomegalovirus antigens. The validation cohort had no HLA typing available for a later analysis, so co-occurrence within that cohort was assessed over all 120 or so repertoires. The study gave a list of over 150 TCR beta chains associated with cytomegalovirus. A later analysis found that TCRs clustered in the first cohort also tended to co-occur in the roughly 120 validation repertoires, with 94% of cluster scores above 0. It was suggested by the authors that the approach could potentially be generalized to other disease states and immunological phenotypes. Cytomegalovirus status was reported to be diagnosed by the classifier with high specificity and sensitivity in both the original and validation cohorts. Most TCR sequences were observed very rarely across donors, whereas some public TCRs were present in many individuals.

Donors formed part of the validation cohort, which comprised 120 subjects and was distinct from the first cohort of under 750 subjects. Concerning this clone itself: It lacks a known antigen. Per-nucleotide qualities are absent, and no much larger clonotype sits a single base away.

Libraries were constructed by the immunoSEQ multiplex PCR assay. Processing in the source paper ran as follows. A statistical classification framework was developed to diagnose cytomegalovirus status using the catalog of TCR beta chain sequences. Not all clones reach the TCRdb copy of this immuneACCESS table, which keeps in-frame sequences only. Checked studies attribute under half of the gap to unresolved V genes and leave the rest unexplained. D and trimming were read from the DNA, whereas the V and J calls and clone size are those reported in that table. Recorded for this sample are about 160,000 clones; around nine tenths of them occurred a single time. Approximately 10% of the sample comes from the top ten. Material for sequencing was PBMCs. This clonotype originated in a woman between 18 and 29 years old in good health and CMV-seropositive.

This receptor has the CDR3 CASRGAGGYNEQFF. At the DNA level, the sequence is TGTGCCAGCAGGGGGGCTGGGGGTTACAATGAGCAGTTCTTC. This receptor chain uses TRBV7-8 and TRBJ2-1, with TRBD1 perhaps the D gene, on 6 matching bases. The germline V gene gives CDR1 as SGHVS and CDR2 as FQNEAQ. The V end loses 6 bases and the J end loses 4 bases, and a stretch of 13 bases separates them. The CDR3 has 14 amino acids, counting the end cysteine and phenylalanine. Left in the record is the CDR3 DNA by itself, 42 bases read in frame from the first base.